This T cell receptor (beta chain) was obtained from a study of Ad26.COV2.S vaccination and SARS-CoV-2 variants. Sample treatment: around 19 received Ad26.COV2.S at low or high dose, single or two shots; five or six received placebo; per-sample allocation not given. Sampling was done on day 63 after the first vaccine or placebo injection. Generated by immunoSEQ multiplex PCR, the TCRdb table keeps only in-frame clones and is missing some. The table has 350,000 to 400,000 clones, about 85% seen once. V lost 7 bases to trimming and J lost 6 bases, with 15 bases between them. Germline values: CDR1 SEHNR, CDR2 FQNEAQ (reference sequence). The CDR3 extends over 13 amino acids.

The specimen comprised peripheral blood, sampled in a trial of Ad26.COV2.S vaccine versus placebo. The V call is TRBV7-9, the J call TRBJ1-2; maybe TRBD1 (6 bases). The TCR sequence derives from a person aged 18-65 years who received the Ad26.COV2.S COVID-19 vaccine or a placebo. For the CDR3, the DNA is TGTGCCAGCACCCCGGGGACACCCCATGGCTACACCTTC. Protein product: CASTPGTPHGYTF.